This T cell receptor beta chain derives from a study of T cells after posttransplantation cyclophosphamide. Details on this clone: What it binds is not known.

V was shortened by 4 bases and J by 0 bases, with 14 bases between the two germline ends. The CDR3 length is 16 residues. CDR1 SGDLS and CDR2 YYNGEE come from the germline V gene. Profiled with immunoSEQ multiplex PCR; TCRdb holds only in-frame clones, not every one. The sample consists of about 21,000 clones, approximately 98% of them appearing once. Study-level findings and limits: Donor CD8+ memory clones often dominated recipient blood repertoires at later times.

The J gene is TRBJ1-3, the V gene TRBV9; TRBD1 is a possible D gene (6 bases). Sequenced: naive CD8+ T cells sorted from PBMCs. The TCR was taken from a middle-aged man in good health, CMV-negative, and a related stem cell transplant donor. CDR3 loop: CASSTRQDRSGNTIYF. For the CDR3, the DNA is TGTGCCAGCAGCACGAGACAGGACCGCTCTGGAAACACCATATATTTT. Complete variable domain (other parts from reference TRBV9 and TRBJ1-3): DSGVTQTPKHLITATGQRVTLRCSPRSGDLSVYWYQQSLDQGLQFLIQYYNGEERAKGNILERFSAQQFPDLHSELNLSSLELGDSALYFCASSTRQDRSGNTIYFGEGSWLTVV.